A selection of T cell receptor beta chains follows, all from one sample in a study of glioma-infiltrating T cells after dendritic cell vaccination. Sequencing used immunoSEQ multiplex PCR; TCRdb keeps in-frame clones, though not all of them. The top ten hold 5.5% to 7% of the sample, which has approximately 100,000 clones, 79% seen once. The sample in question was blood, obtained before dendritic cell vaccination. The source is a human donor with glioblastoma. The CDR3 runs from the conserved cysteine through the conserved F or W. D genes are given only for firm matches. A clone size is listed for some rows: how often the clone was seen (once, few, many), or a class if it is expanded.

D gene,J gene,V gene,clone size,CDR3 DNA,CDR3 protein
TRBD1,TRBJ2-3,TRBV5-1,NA,TGCGCCAGCAGCTTGGCCGTGACAGGGGGTGCGACAGATACGCAGTATTTT,CASSLAVTGGATDTQYF
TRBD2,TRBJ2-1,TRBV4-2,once,TGTGCCAGCAGCCTCAGCGGGGGGACCTTCAATGAGCAGTTCTTC,CASSLSGGTFNEQFF
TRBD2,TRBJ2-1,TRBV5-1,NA,TGCGCCAGCAGCTCCGGACTAGCGGGCCGAATATACAATGAGCAGTTCTTC,CASSSGLAGRIYNEQFF
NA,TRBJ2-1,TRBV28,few,TGTGCCAGCAGCACTATCTTAGGGGTGAAGTTCTTC,CASSTILGVKFF
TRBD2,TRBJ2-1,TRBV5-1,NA,TGCGCCAGCAGCCCGGGGGGGAGCGGGGGTAATGAGCAGTTCTTC,CASSPGGSGGNEQFF
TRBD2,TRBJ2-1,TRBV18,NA,TGTGCCAGCTCACCCAGACTAGCGGTCGATGAGCAGTTCTTC,CASSPRLAVDEQFF
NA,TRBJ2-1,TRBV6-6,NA,TGTGCCAGCAGTTACGTTCCCGAGGCCCACAATGAGCAGTTCTTC,CASSYVPEAHNEQFF
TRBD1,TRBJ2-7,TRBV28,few,TGTGCCAGCCAGAGTCCGGGACAGGGCTACGAGCAGTACTTC,CASQSPGQGYEQYF
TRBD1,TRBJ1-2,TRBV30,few,TGTGCCTGGAGATCGACAGGGGTTGGATATGGCTACACCTTC,CAWRSTGVGYGYTF
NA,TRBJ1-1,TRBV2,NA,TGTGCCAGCAGTGAACGGGGGGTTGAAGCTTTCTTT,CASSERGVEAFF
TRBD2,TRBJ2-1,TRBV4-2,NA,TGTGCCAGCAGCCTCCTTAGCGGGAATGAGCAGTTCTTC,CASSLLSGNEQFF
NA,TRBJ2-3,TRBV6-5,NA,TGTGCCAGCGGCCAGAATACGCAGTATTTT,CASGQNTQYF
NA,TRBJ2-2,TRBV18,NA,TGTGCCAGCTCACCAACAATGACAGGCTCCACCGGGGAGCTGTTTTTT,CASSPTMTGSTGELFF
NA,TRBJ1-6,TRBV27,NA,TGTGCCAGCAGGAAAAGTGAGAATTCACCCCTCCACTTT,CASRKSENSPLHF
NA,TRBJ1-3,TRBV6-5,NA,TGTGCCAGCAGTTATAGCAGAGTCCTCTCTGGAAACACCATATATTTT,CASSYSRVLSGNTIYF
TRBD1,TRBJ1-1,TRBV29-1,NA,TGCAGCACCCGATCAGGGGGCACTGAAGCTTTCTTT,CSTRSGGTEAFF
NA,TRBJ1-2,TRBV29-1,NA,TGCAGCGTTGGCGGGACGGCCTATGGCTACACCTTC,CSVGGTAYGYTF
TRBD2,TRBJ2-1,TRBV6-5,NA,TGTGCCAGCAGCCCTACTAGCGGGAGACTTCGGGAGCAGTTCTTC,CASSPTSGRLREQFF
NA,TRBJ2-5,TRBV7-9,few,TGTGCCAGCAGCCCGAACGGGTTTATAGAGACCCAGTACTTC,CASSPNGFIETQYF
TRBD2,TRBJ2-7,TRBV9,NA,TGTGCCAGCAGCGGTGGGACTAGCGGGCCCTACGAGCAGTACTTC,CASSGGTSGPYEQYF
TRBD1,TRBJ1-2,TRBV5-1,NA,TGCGCCAGCACCTTAACAGGGGATGGCTACACCTTC,CASTLTGDGYTF
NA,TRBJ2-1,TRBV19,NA,TGTGCCAGCCGGACTGCCCCCGCGGGTAATGAGCAGTTCTTC,CASRTAPAGNEQFF
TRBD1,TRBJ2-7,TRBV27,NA,TGTGCCAGCAGGGGGGGACAGGGACCTAGCGAGCAGTACTTC,CASRGGQGPSEQYF
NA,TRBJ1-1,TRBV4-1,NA,TGCGCCAGCAGCGCTGTGGGGCAGGGGTGGGGTAGCACTGAAGCTTTCTTT,CASSAVGQGWGSTEAFF
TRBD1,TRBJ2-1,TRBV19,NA,TGTGCCAGTGCGGACAGGGACCGGAGTGAGCAGTTCTTC,CASADRDRSEQFF
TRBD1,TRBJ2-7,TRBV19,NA,TGTGCCAGTAGTATAGATGGGGCAGGGGGAAGAGGAGAGCAGTACTTC,CASSIDGAGGRGEQYF
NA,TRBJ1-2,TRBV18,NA,TGTGCCAGCTCACCACCGGGAGGGTCTAACTATGGCTACACCTTC,CASSPPGGSNYGYTF
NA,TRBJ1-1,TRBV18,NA,TGTGCCAGCTCACCTACCAGGGGAGAAAACACTGAAGCTTTCTTT,CASSPTRGENTEAFF
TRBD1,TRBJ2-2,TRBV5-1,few,TGCGCCAGCAGCTTGATGCAGGGGGCAAACGGGGAGCTGTTTTTT,CASSLMQGANGELFF
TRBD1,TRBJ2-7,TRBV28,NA,TGTGCCAGCAGTTTACGAAGGACAGGGTTAACCTACGAGCAGTACTTC,CASSLRRTGLTYEQYF
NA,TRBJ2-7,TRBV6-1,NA,TGTGCCAGCTCAGGGACACCGTACGAGCAGTACTTC,CASSGTPYEQYF
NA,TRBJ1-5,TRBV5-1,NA,TGCGCCAGCAGCTTGGGGGCAGGGGGCAATCAGCCCCAGCATTTT,CASSLGAGGNQPQHF
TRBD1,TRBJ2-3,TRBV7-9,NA,TGTGCCAGCAGCCTCCAGGGGGCGCGAGGCACAGATACGCAGTATTTT,CASSLQGARGTDTQYF
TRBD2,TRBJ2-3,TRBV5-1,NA,TGCGCCAGCAGCACCGGGACTAGCGGGGGGGCAGATACGCAGTATTTT,CASSTGTSGGADTQYF
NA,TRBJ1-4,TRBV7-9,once,TGTGCCAGCAGCTTAGAAAGGGGTAATGAAAAACTGTTTTTT,CASSLERGNEKLFF
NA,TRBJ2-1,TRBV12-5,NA,TGTGCTAGACTCCCGGATGAGCAGTTCTTC,CARLPDEQFF
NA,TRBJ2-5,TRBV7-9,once,TGTGCCAGCAGCTTCCGTCGGGAGGAGACCCAGTACTTC,CASSFRREETQYF
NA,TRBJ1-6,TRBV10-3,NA,TGTGCCATCAGAGACAACGGGGATTCACCCCTCCACTTT,CAIRDNGDSPLHF
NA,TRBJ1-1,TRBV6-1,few,TGTGCCGGGGGCGCTTCAATGAACACTGAAGCTTTCTTT,CAGGASMNTEAFF
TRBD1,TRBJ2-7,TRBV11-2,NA,TGTGCCACCGAGACAGGGCTCGACTACGAGCAGTACTTC,CATETGLDYEQYF
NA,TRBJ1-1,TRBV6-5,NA,TGTGCCAGCAGTTCCCCCCCCCATGAAGCTTTCTTT,CASSSPPHEAFF
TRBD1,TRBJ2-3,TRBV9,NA,TGTGCCAGCAGCGTACGACAGGGAACAGATACGCAGTATTTT,CASSVRQGTDTQYF